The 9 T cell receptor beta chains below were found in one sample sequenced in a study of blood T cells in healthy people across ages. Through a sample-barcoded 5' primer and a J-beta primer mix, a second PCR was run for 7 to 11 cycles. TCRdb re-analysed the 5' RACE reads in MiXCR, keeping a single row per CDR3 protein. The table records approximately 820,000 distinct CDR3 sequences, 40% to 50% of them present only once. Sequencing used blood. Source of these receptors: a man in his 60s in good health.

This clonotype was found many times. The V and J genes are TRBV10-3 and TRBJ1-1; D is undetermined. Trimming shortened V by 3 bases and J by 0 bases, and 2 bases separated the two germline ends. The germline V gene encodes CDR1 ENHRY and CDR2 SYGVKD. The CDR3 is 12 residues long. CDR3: CAISDLNTEAFF. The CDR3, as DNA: TGTGCCATCAGTGACCTGAACACTGAAGCTTTCTTT.

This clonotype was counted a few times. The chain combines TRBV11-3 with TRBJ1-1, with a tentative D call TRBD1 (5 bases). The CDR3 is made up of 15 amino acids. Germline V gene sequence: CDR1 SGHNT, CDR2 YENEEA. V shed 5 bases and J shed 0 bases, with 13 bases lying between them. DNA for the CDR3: TGTGCCAGCAGCCCCGGAGGGACCTTGAACACTGAAGCTTTCTTT. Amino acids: CASSPGGTLNTEAFF. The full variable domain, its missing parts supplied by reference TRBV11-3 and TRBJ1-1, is EAGVVQSPRYKIIEKKQPVAFWCNPISGHNTLYWYLQNLGQGPELLIRYENEEAVDDSQLPKDRFSAERLKGVDSTLKIQPAELGDSAVYLCASSPGGTLNTEAFFGQGTRLTVV.

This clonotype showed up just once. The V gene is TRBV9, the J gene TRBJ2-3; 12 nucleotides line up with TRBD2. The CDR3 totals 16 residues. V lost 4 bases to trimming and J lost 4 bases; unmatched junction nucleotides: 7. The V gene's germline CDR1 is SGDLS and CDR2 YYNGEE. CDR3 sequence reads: CASSPLAGGVADTQYF. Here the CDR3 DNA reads TGTGCCAGCAGCCCTCTAGCGGGGGGGGTTGCAGATACGCAGTATTTT.

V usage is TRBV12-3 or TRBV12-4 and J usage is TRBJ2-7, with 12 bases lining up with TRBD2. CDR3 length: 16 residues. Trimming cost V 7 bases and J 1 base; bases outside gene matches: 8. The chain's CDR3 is CASTSATSGGSYEQYF. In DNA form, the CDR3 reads TGTGCCAGCACCTCTGCGACTAGCGGGGGTTCCTACGAGCAGTACTTC.

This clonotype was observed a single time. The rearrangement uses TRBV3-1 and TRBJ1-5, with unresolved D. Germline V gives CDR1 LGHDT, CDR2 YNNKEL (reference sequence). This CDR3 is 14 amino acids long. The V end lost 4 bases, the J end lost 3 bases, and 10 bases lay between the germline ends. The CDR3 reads CASSPNLVNQPQHF. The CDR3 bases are TGTGCCAGCAGCCCCAATTTAGTCAATCAGCCCCAGCATTTT.

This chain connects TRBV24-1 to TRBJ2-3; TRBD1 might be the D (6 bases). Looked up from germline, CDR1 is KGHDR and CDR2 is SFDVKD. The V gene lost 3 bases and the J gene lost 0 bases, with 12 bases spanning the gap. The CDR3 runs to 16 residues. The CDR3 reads CATSDGTQTSTDTQYF. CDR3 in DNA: TGTGCCACCAGTGATGGGACACAAACTAGCACAGATACGCAGTATTTT.

CDR3: CSAHRTSGGADTQYF. DNA for the CDR3: TGCAGTGCCCACCGGACTAGCGGGGGGGCGGATACGCAGTATTTT. The rearrangement uses TRBV20-1 and TRBJ2-3; TRBD2 aligns across 15 bases. The CDR3 is 15 amino acids. The V segment lost 6 bases and the J segment 6 bases; nucleotides outside the gene matches: 7. Germline assignment: CDR1 DFQATT and CDR2 SNEGSKA (reference sequence).

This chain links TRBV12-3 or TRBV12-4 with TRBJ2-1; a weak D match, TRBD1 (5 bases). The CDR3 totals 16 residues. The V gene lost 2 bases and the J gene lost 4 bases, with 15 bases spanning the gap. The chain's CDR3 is CASSLYQGERYNEQFF. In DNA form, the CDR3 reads TGTGCCAGCAGTTTATACCAGGGTGAAAGGTACAATGAGCAGTTCTTC.

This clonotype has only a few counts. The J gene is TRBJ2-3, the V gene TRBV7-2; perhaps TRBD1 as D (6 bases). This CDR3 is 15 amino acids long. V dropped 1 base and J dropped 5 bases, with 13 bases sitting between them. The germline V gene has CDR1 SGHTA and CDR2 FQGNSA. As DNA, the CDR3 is TGTGCCAGCAGCTTAGTTGTGGGGGCAGGAGATACGCAGTATTTT. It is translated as CASSLVVGAGDTQYF.